The TCR beta chain described here comes from a study of blood T cells in healthy people across ages. Primed by a sample-barcoded 5' primer and a J-beta primer mix, a second PCR proceeded for 7 to 11 cycles. TCRdb called the 5' RACE reads again in MiXCR, with one record for every CDR3 protein. The profile shows 1.5 million to 2 million distinct CDR3 sequences, around half of them singletons. The V end was cut by 6 bases, the J end by 1 base, with 15 bases between. Germline V gives CDR1 SEHNR, CDR2 FQNEAQ (reference sequence). This CDR3 region has 15 residues. Study-level results: Researchers judged that diversity estimates from one million T cells fell short of true values.

Notes on this clonotype: The antigen remains unidentified.

V is TRBV7-9 and J is TRBJ2-5; TRBD1 is a possible D gene (6 bases). The sample consisted of blood. The source of this sequence is a woman in her thirties or forties in good health. CDR3 nucleotides: TGTGCCAGCAGTAACCCCTCAGGGGCCCAAGAGACCCAGTACTTC. This translates into CASSNPSGAQETQYF.